This T cell receptor (beta chain) was sequenced for a study of T cell responses to AZD1222 COVID-19 vaccine. Study-wide results and limits: Unmutated variant regions are reportedly the target of nearly half of TCRs that are spike-specific. Clonal diversity may have been underestimated, and the donors were mostly white British, with more females than males.

Remarks on this clone: Its antigen is undetermined.

Repertoires were generated with immunoSEQ multiplex PCR, while TCRdb's copy carries only in-frame clones and drops some. The top ten hold about 6% of the sample, which has about 130,000 clones, roughly 87% seen once. The CDR3 is 16 amino acids. CDR1 and CDR2 (germline): SGHAT, FQDESV (reference sequence). With V trimmed by 1 base and J by 4 bases, 8 bases remained unmatched. This TCR was sampled from an adult who received the AZD1222 COVID-19 vaccine. This material consisted of peripheral blood, taken 28 days after the second AZD1222 dose. The V call is TRBV11-1, the J call TRBJ2-5, with 8 bases lining up with TRBD2. For the CDR3, the DNA is TGTGCCAGCAGCTTAGTTTCGGGGGGGGGCCCAGAGACCCAGTACTTC. It yields the protein CASSLVSGGGPETQYF.